The present T cell receptor (beta chain) was sequenced within a study of Ad26.COV2.S vaccination and SARS-CoV-2 variants. Study-wide results and limits: The TCR breadth and depth analyses may have understated or missed part of the total T cell responses.

In germline, CDR1 is LNHDA, CDR2 SQIVND (reference sequence). V was clipped by 6 bases and J by 5 bases, with 13 bases between them. The CDR3 length is 13 residues. TCRdb's copy holds only in-frame clones and misses some; the assay was immunoSEQ multiplex PCR. The sample holds approximately 300,000 clones, around 84% seen once. Treatment described: approximately 18 received Ad26.COV2.S at low or high dose, single or two shots; about 5 received placebo; per-sample allocation not given. Samples were taken on day 63 after the first vaccine or placebo injection. This vaccine is an Ad26 vector that expresses the Wuhan-strain SARS-CoV-2 spike. On this clone itself: The target antigen is unknown.

The chain couples TRBV19 to TRBJ1-1; D is uncertain. The sequence was obtained from a person aged 18-60 years who received the Ad26.COV2.S COVID-19 vaccine or a placebo. This sample comprised peripheral blood, obtained in a trial of Ad26.COV2.S vaccine versus placebo. CDR3 in amino acids: CASRLKTRTEAFF. CDR3 DNA sequence: TGTGCCAGTAGGCTCAAGACTAGGACTGAAGCTTTCTTT.